One and the same sample provided the 7 T cell receptor beta chains below, sequenced in a study of blood T cell repertoires in COVID-19. Measured with immunoSEQ multiplex PCR; TCRdb has only the in-frame clones, and not every one. The profile shows more than 70,000 clones, about nine tenths of them singletons. Sequenced material: peripheral blood. The receptors here all came from a woman aged 18-30 years with acute or convalescent COVID-19.

The chain recombines TRBV9 with TRBJ1-6; the D is unclear. V was cut by 2 bases and J by 10 bases, with 10 bases left in between. The CDR3 consists of 13 residues. Germline CDR1 reads SGDLS; CDR2 reads YYNGEE. DNA for the CDR3: TGTGCCAGCAGCGTGGAGATAGAGTCACCCCTCCACTTT. As protein: CASSVEIESPLHF.

This sequence joins TRBV2 and TRBJ2-1, with 9 positions matching TRBD1. Germline trimming cut 3 bases from V and 2 bases from J; bases unmatched to any gene: 5. The CDR3 totals 16 residues. The germline gives CDR1 SNHLY, CDR2 FYNNEI. The CDR3 loop reads CASSDTQGAAYNEQFF. In DNA form, the CDR3 reads TGTGCCAGCAGTGACACACAGGGGGCTGCCTACAATGAGCAGTTCTTC.

The J gene is TRBJ1-1, the V gene TRBV2, with D perhaps TRBD1 (5 bases). V shed 5 bases and J shed 0 bases, with 13 bases lying between them. The CDR3 covers 15 residues. Germline assignment: CDR1 SNHLY and CDR2 FYNNEI. CDR3 loop: CASSPRQTMNTEAFF. CDR3 in DNA: TGTGCCAGCAGTCCCCGACAGACAATGAACACTGAAGCTTTCTTT.

This chain joins TRBV13 and TRBJ2-2; D is uncertain. Trimming cost V 5 bases and J 5 bases, with 9 bases left between them. CDR3 length: 13 amino acids. The germline CDR1 and CDR2 sequences are PRHDT and FYEKMQ (reference sequence). The CDR3 region is CASSGIRTGELFF. CDR3 nucleotide sequence: TGTGCCAGCAGCGGTATTCGGACCGGGGAGCTGTTTTTT.

A single count supports this clone. V usage is TRBV7-8 and J usage is TRBJ2-1; 11 bases fit TRBD2. J was trimmed by 6 bases and V by 4 bases; bases with no gene match: 8. The CDR3 is 16 residues long. The germline CDR1 and CDR2 sequences are SGHVS and FQNEAQ. The CDR3 region is CASSSLAGVFFNEQFF. CDR3 nucleotide sequence: TGTGCCAGCAGCTCACTAGCGGGAGTGTTCTTCAATGAGCAGTTCTTC.

The V gene is TRBV11-1, the J gene TRBJ2-7; 10 bases map to TRBD2. Per the germline V gene, CDR1 is SGHAT and CDR2 is FQDESV (reference sequence). The junction had 8 bases not matched to a gene; V was cut back by 3 bases and J by 6 bases. The CDR3 is 15 amino acids. The CDR3 loop is CASSFRSGGFPEQYF. The CDR3 nucleotides are TGTGCCAGCAGCTTCCGTAGCGGGGGGTTTCCCGAGCAGTACTTC.

CDR3 in amino acids: CASSVVQGSSEKLFF. CDR3 in DNA: TGTGCCAGCAGCGTAGTTCAGGGTTCTAGTGAAAAACTGTTTTTT. The chain uses TRBV9 and TRBJ1-4; D may be TRBD1 (5 bases). V was clipped by 0 bases and J by 7 bases, with 13 bases between them. The CDR3 runs 15 residues. The germline gives CDR1 SGDLS, CDR2 YYNGEE.